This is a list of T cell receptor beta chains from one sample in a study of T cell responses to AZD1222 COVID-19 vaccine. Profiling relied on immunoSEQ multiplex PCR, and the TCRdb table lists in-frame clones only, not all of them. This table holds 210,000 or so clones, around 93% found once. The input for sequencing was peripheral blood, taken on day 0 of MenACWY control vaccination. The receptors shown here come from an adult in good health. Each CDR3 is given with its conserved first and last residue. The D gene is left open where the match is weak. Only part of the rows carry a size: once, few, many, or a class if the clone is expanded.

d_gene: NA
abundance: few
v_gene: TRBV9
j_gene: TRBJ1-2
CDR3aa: CASSVEGQAALYGYTF
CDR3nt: TGTGCCAGCAGCGTAGAGGGGCAGGCAGCGCTGTATGGCTACACCTTC

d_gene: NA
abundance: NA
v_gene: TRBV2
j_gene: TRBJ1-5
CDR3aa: CASRDSNQPQHF
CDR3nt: TGTGCCAGCAGGGATAGCAATCAGCCCCAGCATTTT

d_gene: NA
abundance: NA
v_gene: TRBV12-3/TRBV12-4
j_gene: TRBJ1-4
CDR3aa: CASSSLAVEKLFF
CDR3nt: TGTGCCAGCAGTTCTCTTGCAGTTGAAAAACTGTTTTTT

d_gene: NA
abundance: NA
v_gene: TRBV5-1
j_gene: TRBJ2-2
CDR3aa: CASSLSSGTSPGELFF
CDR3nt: TGCGCCAGCAGCTTGAGTTCAGGGACCTCCCCCGGGGAGCTGTTTTTT

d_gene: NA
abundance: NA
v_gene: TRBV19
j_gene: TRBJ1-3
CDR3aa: CASSPQSLSGNTIYF
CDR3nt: TGTGCCAGTAGCCCACAGTCCCTCTCTGGAAACACCATATATTTT

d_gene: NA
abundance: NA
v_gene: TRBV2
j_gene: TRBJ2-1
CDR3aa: CASSDEGNEQFF
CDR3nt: TGTGCCAGCAGTGACGAGGGCAATGAGCAGTTCTTC

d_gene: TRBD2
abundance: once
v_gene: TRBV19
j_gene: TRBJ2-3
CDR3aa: CASSHNPSGGSTDTQYF
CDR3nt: TGTGCCAGTAGTCATAACCCTAGCGGGGGTAGCACAGATACGCAGTATTTT

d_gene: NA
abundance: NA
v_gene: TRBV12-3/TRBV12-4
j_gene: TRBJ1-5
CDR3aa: CASSFGSHQPQHF
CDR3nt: TGTGCCAGCAGTTTCGGGTCGCATCAGCCCCAGCATTTT

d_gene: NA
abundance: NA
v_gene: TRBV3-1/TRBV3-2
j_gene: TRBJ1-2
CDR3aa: CASSQVTAYGYTF
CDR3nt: TGTGCCAGCAGCCAAGTCACAGCTTATGGCTACACCTTC

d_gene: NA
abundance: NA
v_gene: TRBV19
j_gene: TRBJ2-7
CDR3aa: CASSITVSYEQYF
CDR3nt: TGTGCCAGTAGTATAACAGTATCCTACGAGCAGTACTTC

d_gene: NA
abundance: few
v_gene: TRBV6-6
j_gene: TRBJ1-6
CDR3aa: CASVPFLGSPLHF
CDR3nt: TGTGCCAGCGTGCCCTTCCTCGGTTCACCCCTCCACTTT

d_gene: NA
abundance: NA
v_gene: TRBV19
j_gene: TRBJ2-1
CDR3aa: CASSIDGTFSYNEQFF
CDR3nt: TGTGCCAGTAGTATAGATGGGACTTTTTCCTACAATGAGCAGTTCTTC

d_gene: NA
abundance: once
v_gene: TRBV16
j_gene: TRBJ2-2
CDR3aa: CASSQSSRGNTGELFF
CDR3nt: TGTGCCAGCAGCCAATCGTCCAGGGGAAATACCGGGGAGCTGTTTTTT

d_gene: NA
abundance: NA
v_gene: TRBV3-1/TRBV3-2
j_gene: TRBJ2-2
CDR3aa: CASSRAGGELFF
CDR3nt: TGTGCCAGCAGCCGGGCGGGCGGGGAGCTGTTTTTT

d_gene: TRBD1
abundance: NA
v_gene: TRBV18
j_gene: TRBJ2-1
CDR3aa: CASSLRQGRNEQFF
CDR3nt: TGTGCCAGCTCGCTTCGACAGGGTCGCAATGAGCAGTTCTTC

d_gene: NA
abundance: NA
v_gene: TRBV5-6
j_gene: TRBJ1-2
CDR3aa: CASSSLVSGGLLYTF
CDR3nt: TGTGCCAGCAGCTCGTTGGTATCGGGGGGTCTCCTCTACACCTTC

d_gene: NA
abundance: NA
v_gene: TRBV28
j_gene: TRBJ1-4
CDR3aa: CATSFRTANEKLFF
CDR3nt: TGTGCCACTTCCTTCCGGACGGCTAATGAAAAACTGTTTTTT

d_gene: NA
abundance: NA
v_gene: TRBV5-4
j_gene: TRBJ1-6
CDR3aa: CASSTPEDNSPLHF
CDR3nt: TGTGCCAGCAGTACTCCCGAGGATAATTCACCCCTCCACTTT

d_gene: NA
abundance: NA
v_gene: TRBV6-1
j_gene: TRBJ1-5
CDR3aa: CASSEDWGQPQHF
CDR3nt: TGTGCCAGCAGTGAAGATTGGGGTCAGCCCCAGCATTTT

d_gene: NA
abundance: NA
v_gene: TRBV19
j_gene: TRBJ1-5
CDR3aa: CASRGATANQPQHF
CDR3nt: TGTGCCAGTAGAGGGGCAACCGCTAATCAGCCCCAGCATTTT

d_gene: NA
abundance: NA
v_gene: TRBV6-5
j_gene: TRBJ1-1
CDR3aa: CASKSPLDNTEAFF
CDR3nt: TGTGCCAGCAAAAGTCCCCTGGACAACACTGAAGCTTTCTTT

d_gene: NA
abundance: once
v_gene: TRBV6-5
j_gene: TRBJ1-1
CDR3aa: CASSYELDTEAFF
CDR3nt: TGTGCCAGCAGTTACGAACTTGACACTGAAGCTTTCTTT

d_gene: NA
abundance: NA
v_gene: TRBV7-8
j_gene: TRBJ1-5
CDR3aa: CASSWQGMGQPQHF
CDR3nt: TGTGCCAGCAGCTGGCAGGGTATGGGTCAGCCCCAGCATTTT

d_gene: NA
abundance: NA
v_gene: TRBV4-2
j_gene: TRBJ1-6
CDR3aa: CASSQEAGNSPLHF
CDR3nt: TGTGCCAGCAGCCAAGAGGCGGGTAATTCACCCCTCCACTTT

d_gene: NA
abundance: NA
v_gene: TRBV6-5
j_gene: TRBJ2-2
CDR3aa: CASQTSGTGELFF
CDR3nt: TGTGCCAGTCAGACCTCGGGCACCGGGGAGCTGTTTTTT

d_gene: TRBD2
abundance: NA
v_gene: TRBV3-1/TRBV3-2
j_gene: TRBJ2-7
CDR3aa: CASSPEGLASYEQYF
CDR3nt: TGTGCCAGCAGCCCAGAGGGACTAGCATCCTACGAGCAGTACTTC

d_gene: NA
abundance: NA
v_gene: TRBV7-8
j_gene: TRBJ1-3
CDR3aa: CASRQGYGGRSGNTIYF
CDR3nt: TGTGCCAGCAGACAAGGGTATGGGGGAAGATCTGGAAACACCATATATTTT

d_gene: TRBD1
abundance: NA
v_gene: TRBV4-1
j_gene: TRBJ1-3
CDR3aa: CASSYRQGKNGNTIYF
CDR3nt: TGCGCCAGCAGCTATAGACAGGGGAAGAATGGAAACACCATATATTTT

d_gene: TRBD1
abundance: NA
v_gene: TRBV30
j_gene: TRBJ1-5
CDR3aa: CAWSLQGGNQPQHF
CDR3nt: TGTGCCTGGAGCCTACAGGGGGGCAATCAGCCCCAGCATTTT

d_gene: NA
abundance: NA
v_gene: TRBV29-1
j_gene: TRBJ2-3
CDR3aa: CSVEAGTDTQYF
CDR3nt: TGCAGCGTTGAGGCAGGGACAGATACGCAGTATTTT

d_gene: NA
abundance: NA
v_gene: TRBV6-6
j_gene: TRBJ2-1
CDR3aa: CASSYGEDEQFF
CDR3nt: TGTGCCAGCAGTTACGGGGAGGATGAGCAGTTCTTC

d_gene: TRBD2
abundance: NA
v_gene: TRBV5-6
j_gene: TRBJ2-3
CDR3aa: CASSFPLGGGNTDTQYF
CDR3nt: TGTGCCAGCAGCTTTCCCCTTGGCGGGGGAAACACAGATACGCAGTATTTT

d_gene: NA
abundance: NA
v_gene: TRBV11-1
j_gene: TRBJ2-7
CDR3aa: CASSLGYRYEQYF
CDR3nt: TGTGCCAGCAGCTTAGGTTACCGGTACGAGCAGTACTTC

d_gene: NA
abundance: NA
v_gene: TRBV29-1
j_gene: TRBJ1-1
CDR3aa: CSVGRGNTEAFF
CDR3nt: TGCAGCGTTGGTAGGGGGAACACTGAAGCTTTCTTT

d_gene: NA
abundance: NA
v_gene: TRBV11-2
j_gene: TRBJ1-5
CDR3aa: CASSLDRNGNQPQHF
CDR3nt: TGTGCCAGCAGCTTAGATAGGAATGGCAATCAGCCCCAGCATTTT

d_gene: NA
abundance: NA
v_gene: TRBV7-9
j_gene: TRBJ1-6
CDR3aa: CASSPIGNNSPLHF
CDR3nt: TGTGCCAGCAGCCCAATAGGGAATAATTCACCCCTCCACTTT

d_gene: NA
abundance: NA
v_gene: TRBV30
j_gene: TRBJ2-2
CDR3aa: CAWSVSLWNGELFF
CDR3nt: TGTGCCTGGAGTGTATCGTTGTGGAACGGGGAGCTGTTTTTT

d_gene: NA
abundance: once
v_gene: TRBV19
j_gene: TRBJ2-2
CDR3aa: CASSRANTGELFF
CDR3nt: TGTGCCAGTAGTCGGGCGAACACCGGGGAGCTGTTTTTT